Listed here is a single T cell receptor beta chain. Its target is not known. This sample was included in a study of T cells expressing NK-cell markers. Study-wide context: Sorted CD3+CD56+NKG2C+, CD3+CD56+NKG2C- and CD3+CD56-NKG2C+ T-cell subsets were beta-chain profiled. The study's findings and limits: Also leading the CD3+CD56-NKG2C+ fraction in a handful of donors were these clonotypes.

TCRdb re-called the 5' RACE reads, yielding one record per CDR3 amino acid sequence without DNA. Listed are more than 400,000 distinct CDR3 sequences; about 7.3% falls within the top ten. Germline V gives CDR1 SGHTA, CDR2 FQGNSA. This CDR3 region has 16 residues. What was sequenced was blood T cells: a sorted CD56 or NKG2C T cell subset, CD4+ or CD8+ T cells, or bulk PBMC T cells (not recorded which). The sequence came from a woman between 18 and 70 years old in good health. The chain couples TRBV7-2 to TRBJ2-1; TCRdb gives TRBD2 as the D gene, but with no DNA this cannot be confirmed. Here the CDR3 reads CASSPSSGRRTNEQFF.